This T cell receptor beta chain was observed in a study of blood T cell repertoires in COVID-19. Whole-study context: Sites across the United States, Italy and Spain contributed samples from acute and convalescent COVID-19.

The assay was immunoSEQ multiplex PCR, and TCRdb's table has in-frame clones only and misses some. The sample shows some 190,000 clones, roughly 83% of them seen only once. The count of this clone is one. Cohort placement rested on clinical history that participants reported themselves. With 2 bases removed from V and 0 bases from J, the gap between germline ends came to 17 bases. CDR3 size: 19 residues. Germline loops: CDR1 LGHDT, CDR2 YNNKEL (reference sequence). The sample consisted of PBMCs or T cells enriched from blood (not recorded which). This sequence was found in a man in his forties or fifties with acute COVID-19. This chain links TRBV3-1 (or the pseudogene TRBV3-2) with TRBJ2-6; weak D call: TRBD1 (6 bases). CDR3 DNA: TGTGCCAGCAGCCAACAACGGACAGCCCAATTCTCTGGGGCCAACGTCCTGACTTTC. Its translation is CASSQQRTAQFSGANVLTF.